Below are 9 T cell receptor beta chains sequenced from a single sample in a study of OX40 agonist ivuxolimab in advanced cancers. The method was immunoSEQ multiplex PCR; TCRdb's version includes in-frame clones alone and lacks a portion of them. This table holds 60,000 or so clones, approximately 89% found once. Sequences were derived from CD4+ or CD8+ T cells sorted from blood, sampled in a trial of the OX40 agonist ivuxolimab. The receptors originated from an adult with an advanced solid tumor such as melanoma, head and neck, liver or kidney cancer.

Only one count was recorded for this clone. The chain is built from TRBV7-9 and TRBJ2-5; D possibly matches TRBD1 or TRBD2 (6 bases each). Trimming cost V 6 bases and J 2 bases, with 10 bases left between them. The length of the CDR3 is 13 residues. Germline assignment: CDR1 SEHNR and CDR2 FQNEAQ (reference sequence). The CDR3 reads CASRGGRQETQYF. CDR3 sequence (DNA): TGTGCCAGCAGGGGGGGCCGGCAAGAGACCCAGTACTTC.

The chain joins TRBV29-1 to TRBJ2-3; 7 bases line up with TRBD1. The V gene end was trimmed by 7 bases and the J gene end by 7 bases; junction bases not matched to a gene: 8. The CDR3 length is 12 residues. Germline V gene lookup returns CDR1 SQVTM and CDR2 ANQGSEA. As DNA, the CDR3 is TGCAGCGCCATGACAGGGCGATATACGCAGTATTTT. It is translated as CSAMTGRYTQYF.

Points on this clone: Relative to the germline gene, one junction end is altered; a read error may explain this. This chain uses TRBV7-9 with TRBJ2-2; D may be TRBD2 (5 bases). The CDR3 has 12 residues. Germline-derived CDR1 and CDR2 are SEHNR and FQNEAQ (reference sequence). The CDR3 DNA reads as TGTGCCAGCAGCCTAGCCATCGGGGAGCTGTTTTTT. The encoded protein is CASSLAIGELFF.

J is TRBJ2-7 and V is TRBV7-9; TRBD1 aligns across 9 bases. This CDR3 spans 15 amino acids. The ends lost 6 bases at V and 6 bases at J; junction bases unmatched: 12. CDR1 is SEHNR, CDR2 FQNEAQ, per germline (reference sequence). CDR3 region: CASSRDRGALGEQYF. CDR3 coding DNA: TGTGCCAGCAGTAGAGACAGGGGGGCATTGGGCGAGCAGTACTTC. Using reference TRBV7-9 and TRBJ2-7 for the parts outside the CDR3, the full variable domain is DTGVSQNPRHKITKRGQNVTFRCDPISEHNRLYWYRQTLGQGPEFLTYFQNEAQLEKSRLLSDRFSAERPKGSFSTLEIQRTEQGDSAMYLCASSRDRGALGEQYFGPGTRLTVT.

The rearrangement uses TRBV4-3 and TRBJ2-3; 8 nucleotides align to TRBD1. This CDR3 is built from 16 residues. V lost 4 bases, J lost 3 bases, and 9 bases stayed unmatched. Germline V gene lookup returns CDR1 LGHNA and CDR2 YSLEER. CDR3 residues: CASSPAQGAQTDTQYF. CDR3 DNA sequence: TGCGCCAGCAGCCCCGCCCAGGGGGCGCAGACAGATACGCAGTATTTT.

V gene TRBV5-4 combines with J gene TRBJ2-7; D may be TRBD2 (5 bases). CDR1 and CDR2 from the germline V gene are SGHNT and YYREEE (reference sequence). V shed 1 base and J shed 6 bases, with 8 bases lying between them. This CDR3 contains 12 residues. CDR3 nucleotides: TGTGCCAGCAGCTTGACTAGTTCCGAGCAGTACTTC. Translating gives CASSLTSSEQYF.

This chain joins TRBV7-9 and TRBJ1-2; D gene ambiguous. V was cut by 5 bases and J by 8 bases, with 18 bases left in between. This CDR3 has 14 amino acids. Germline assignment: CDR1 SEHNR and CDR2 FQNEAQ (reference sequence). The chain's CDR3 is CASSAGPQGMGYTF. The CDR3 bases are TGTGCCAGCAGCGCCGGCCCCCAAGGAATGGGCTACACCTTC.

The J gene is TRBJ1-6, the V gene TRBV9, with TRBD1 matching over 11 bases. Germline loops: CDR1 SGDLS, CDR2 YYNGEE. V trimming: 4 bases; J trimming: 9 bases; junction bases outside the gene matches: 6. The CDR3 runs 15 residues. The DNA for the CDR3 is TGTGCCAGCAGCTCAGTGGACAGGGGGCCTTCACCCCTCCACTTT. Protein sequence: CASSSVDRGPSPLHF.

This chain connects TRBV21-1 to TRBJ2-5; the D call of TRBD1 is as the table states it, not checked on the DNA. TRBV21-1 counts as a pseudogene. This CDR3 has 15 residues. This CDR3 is CASSRGTLEPETQYF. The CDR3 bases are TGTGCCAGCAGCAGGGGGACACTAGAGCCAGAGACCCAGTACTTC.